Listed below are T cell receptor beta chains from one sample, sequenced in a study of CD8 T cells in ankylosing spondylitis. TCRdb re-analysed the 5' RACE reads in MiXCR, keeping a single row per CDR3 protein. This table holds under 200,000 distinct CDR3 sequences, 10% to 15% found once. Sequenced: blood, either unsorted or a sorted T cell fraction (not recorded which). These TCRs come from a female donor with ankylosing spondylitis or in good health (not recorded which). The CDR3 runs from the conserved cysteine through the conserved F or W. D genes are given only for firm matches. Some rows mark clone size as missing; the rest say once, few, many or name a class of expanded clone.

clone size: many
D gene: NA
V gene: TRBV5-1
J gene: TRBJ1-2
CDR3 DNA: TGCGCCAGCAGCTTCCAGGGAGATGGCTACACCTTC
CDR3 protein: CASSFQGDGYTF

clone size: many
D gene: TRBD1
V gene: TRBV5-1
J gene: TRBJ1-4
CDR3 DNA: TGCGCCAGCAGCATGGGACAGGGAAATGAAAAACTGTTTTTT
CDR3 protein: CASSMGQGNEKLFF

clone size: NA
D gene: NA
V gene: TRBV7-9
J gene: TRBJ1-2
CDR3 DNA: TGTGCCAGCGTGCACGGGCTAAATCCTTCCTATGGCTACACCTTC
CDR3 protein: CASVHGLNPSYGYTF

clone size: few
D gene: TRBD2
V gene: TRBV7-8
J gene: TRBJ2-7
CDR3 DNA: TGTGCCAGCAGCTCGGGACTAGTCCTAGACGAGCAGTACTTC
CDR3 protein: CASSSGLVLDEQYF

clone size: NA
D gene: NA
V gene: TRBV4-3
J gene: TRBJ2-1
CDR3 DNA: TGCGCCAGCAGCCAGCGATGGGGTAGCTCCTACAATGAGCAGTTCTTC
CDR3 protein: CASSQRWGSSYNEQFF

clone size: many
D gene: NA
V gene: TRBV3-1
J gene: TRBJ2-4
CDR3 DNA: TGTGCCAGCAGCCAAGATCGATCGGGCCAATTAGCCAAAAACATTCAGTACTTC
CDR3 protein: CASSQDRSGQLAKNIQYF

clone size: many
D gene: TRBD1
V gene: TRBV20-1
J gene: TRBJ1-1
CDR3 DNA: TGCAGTGCTAGGTCCAGGGGGTACACTGAAGCTTTCTTT
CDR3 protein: CSARSRGYTEAFF

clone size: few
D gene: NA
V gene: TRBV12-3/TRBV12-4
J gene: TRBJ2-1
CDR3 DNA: TGTGCCAGCACCCGGGGTCTACAGCAGTTCTTC
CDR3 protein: CASTRGLQQFF

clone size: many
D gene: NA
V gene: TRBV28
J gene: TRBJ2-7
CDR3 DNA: TGTGCCAGCAGTACGGCCTTATTCGGGCAGGGGCAGTACTTC
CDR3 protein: CASSTALFGQGQYF

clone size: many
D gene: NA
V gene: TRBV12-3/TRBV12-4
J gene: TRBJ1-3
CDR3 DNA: TGTGCCAGCAGTTTATATCTTGGAAACACCATATATTTT
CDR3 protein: CASSLYLGNTIYF

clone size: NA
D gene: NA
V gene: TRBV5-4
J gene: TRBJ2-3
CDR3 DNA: TGTGCCAGCAGCTTTACCGGGAGAAGCACAGATACGCAGTATTTT
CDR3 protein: CASSFTGRSTDTQYF

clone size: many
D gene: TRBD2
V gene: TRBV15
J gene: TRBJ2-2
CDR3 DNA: TGTGCCACCAGCGCAGGACTAGCGGACACCGGGGAGCTGTTTTTT
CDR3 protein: CATSAGLADTGELFF